One sample yielded the 25 T cell receptor beta chains listed below, sequenced in a study of CD8+CD57+ T cells in acquired aplastic anemia. The template used for profiling TCR beta VDJ and CDR3 was genomic DNA. TCRdb used MiXCR to reprocess the reads, holding one entry per CDR3 protein. The table lists approximately 300,000 distinct CDR3 sequences, roughly 59% of them singletons. By flow cytometry, patients selected for sequencing had shown an expansion of CD8+CD57+ cells. Material for sequencing was sorted CD4+, CD8+, or CD8+CD57+ T cells (not recorded which) from PBMCs. Receptors were obtained from a human donor with aplastic anemia.

The V call is TRBV25-1, the J call TRBJ2-1; 7 bases match TRBD1. The CDR3 contains 14 residues. Per the germline V gene, CDR1 is MGHDK and CDR2 is SYGVNS. Trimming removed 5 bases from V and 5 bases from J; junction bases left unmatched: 6. DNA of the CDR3: TGTGCCAGCAGTCGGCCGGGACAGCACAATGAGCAGTTCTTC. Its translation is CASSRPGQHNEQFF. Supplemented by reference TRBV25-1 and TRBJ2-1, the full variable domain reads EADIYQTPRYLVIGTGKKITLECSQTMGHDKMYWYQQDPGMELHLIHYSYGVNSTEKGDLSSESTVSRIRTEHFPLTLESARPSHTSQYLCASSRPGQHNEQFFGPGTRLTVL.

This clonotype has a count of ten or more. The chain couples TRBV11-2 to TRBJ2-5, with D perhaps matching TRBD2 (6 bases). The CDR3 consists of 16 residues. V lost 1 base to trimming and J lost 7 bases, with 19 bases between them. Per germline, CDR1 SGHAT and CDR2 FQNNGV. CDR3 nucleotide sequence: TGTGCCAGCAGCTTAGGGGGGGTAACGTCACGAGGGACCCAGTACTTC. The encoded protein is CASSLGGVTSRGTQYF.

This clonotype occurred a few times. The chain uses TRBV7-9 and TRBJ1-2; D is possibly TRBD1 (5 bases). Germline loops: CDR1 SEHNR, CDR2 FQNEAQ (reference sequence). This CDR3 contains 12 residues. Trimming shortened V by 6 bases and J by 3 bases, and 8 bases separated the two germline ends. The CDR3 here is CASSAGDYGYTF. Written as DNA, the CDR3 is TGTGCCAGCAGTGCGGGGGACTATGGCTACACCTTC.

This rearrangement joins TRBV29-1 to TRBJ2-6; D is ambiguous. The CDR3 runs 13 residues. Trimming pared 4 bases from V and 4 bases from J, leaving 8 bases between. CDR1 is SQVTM and CDR2 is ANQGSEA in the germline V gene. The CDR3 reads CSVARFGANVLTF. DNA of the CDR3: TGCAGCGTTGCACGGTTCGGGGCCAACGTCCTGACTTTC.

This clonotype was observed at least ten times. This chain uses TRBV15 with TRBJ2-5; 8 bases match TRBD2. Germline assignment: CDR1 LNHNV and CDR2 YYDKDF (reference sequence). V lost 5 bases to trimming and J lost 4 bases; unmatched junction nucleotides: 12. CDR3 length: 16 amino acids. CDR3 DNA: TGTGCCACCAGCTCCGGGGCCAGCGGGAGCATAGAGACCCAGTACTTC. Translating gives CATSSGASGSIETQYF.

At least ten counts were recorded for this clonotype. CDR3 sequence: CSARDMGPQIRTEAFF. The CDR3 coding sequence is TGCAGTGCTAGAGATATGGGTCCTCAGATTCGGACTGAAGCTTTCTTT. The chain is built from TRBV20-1 and TRBJ1-1; D remains unclear. The CDR3 extends over 16 amino acids. Trimming shortened V by 0 bases and J by 5 bases, and 19 bases separated the two germline ends. Germline CDR1 is DFQATT and CDR2 is SNEGSKA (reference sequence).

Comment on this clonotype: A much more abundant neighbour one base away suggests this may be a read error. The chain is built from TRBV19 and TRBJ2-7; 9 nucleotides line up with TRBD1. The CDR3 consists of 17 residues. The germline V gene has CDR1 LNHDA and CDR2 SQIVND (reference sequence). The junction had 16 bases not matched to a gene; V was cut back by 9 bases and J by 1 base. The CDR3 is CASGGKTGTGYSYEQYF. CDR3 DNA sequence: TGTGCCAGCGGTGGAAAAACCGGGACAGGGTATTCCTACGAGCAGTACTTC.

The gene calls are TRBV10-2 and TRBJ1-4; 11 nucleotides line up with TRBD1. This CDR3 is built from 16 residues. CDR1 and CDR2 (germline): WSHSY, SAAADI. J lost 8 bases, V lost 0 bases, and 5 bases had no gene match. The CDR3 DNA reads TGCGCCAGCAGTGAGTCTTTGGGACAGGGGGAAGAAAAACTGTTTTTT. It codes for CASSESLGQGEEKLFF.

This clonotype was detected a few times. This chain connects TRBV7-8 to TRBJ2-7; TRBD2 aligns across 11 bases. CDR1 is SGHVS and CDR2 is FQNEAQ in the germline V gene. The CDR3 extends over 13 amino acids. J was trimmed by 3 bases and V by 5 bases; bases with no gene match: 0. The CDR3 is CASSTSGSYEQYF. The CDR3 nucleotides read TGTGCCAGCAGCACTAGCGGGAGCTACGAGCAGTACTTC.

As DNA, the CDR3 is TGTGCCACCAGTGACCCGGACAAACCACTGAAATACTTCTTT. Residues: CATSDPDKPLKYFF. V is TRBV24-1 and J is TRBJ1-1; D might be TRBD1 (5 bases). The CDR3 consists of 14 residues. CDR1 is KGHDR, CDR2 SFDVKD, per germline. Trimming shortened V by 4 bases and J by 14 bases, and 22 bases separated the two germline ends.

This clonotype was seen many times. V is TRBV19 and J is TRBJ2-7; 10 positions agree with TRBD1. With 7 bases clipped from V and 3 bases from J, the junction kept 9 bases outside the gene matches. Germline-derived CDR1 and CDR2 are LNHDA and SQIVND (reference sequence). This CDR3 has 15 residues. The CDR3 region is CASKLGTGDFYEQYF. CDR3 in DNA: TGTGCCAGTAAATTAGGGACAGGGGACTTCTACGAGCAGTACTTC.

The J gene is TRBJ2-7, the V gene TRBV2; D might be TRBD1 (6 bases). The CDR3 consists of 15 residues. V was shortened by 5 bases and J by 3 bases, with 17 bases between the two germline ends. Germline V gene data show CDR1 as SNHLY and CDR2 as FYNNEI. CDR3 loop: CASSSNRDAIYEQYF. The CDR3 nucleotides are TGTGCCAGCAGTTCCAACAGGGACGCGATCTACGAGCAGTACTTC.

This clonotype was seen many times. The chain employs TRBV29-1 and TRBJ1-2, with TRBD1 as a possible D gene (5 bases). The CDR3 is 13 residues long. The V and J ends lost 7 bases and 7 bases respectively, with 19 bases between them. The germline gives CDR1 SQVTM, CDR2 ANQGSEA. In DNA form, the CDR3 reads TGCAGCGCCCCCCCCGATTCAGGGTTTGGCTACACCTTC. The encoded protein is CSAPPDSGFGYTF.

This clonotype was recorded at least ten times. This sequence joins TRBV11-3 and TRBJ2-5; tentative D call: TRBD1 (5 bases). Deletions cut 2 bases from V and 7 bases from J, with 8 bases between. The germline V gene has CDR1 SGHNT and CDR2 YENEEA. The length of the CDR3 is 12 residues. CDR3 amino acids: CASSLRRGTQYF. CDR3 nucleotides: TGTGCCAGCAGCTTAAGAAGGGGGACCCAGTACTTC. Together with reference TRBV11-3 and TRBJ2-5, the CDR3 gives the full variable domain: EAGVVQSPRYKIIEKKQPVAFWCNPISGHNTLYWYLQNLGQGPELLIRYENEEAVDDSQLPKDRFSAERLKGVDSTLKIQPAELGDSAVYLCASSLRRGTQYFGPGTRLLVL.

V gene TRBV10-1 combines with J gene TRBJ2-7; D is possibly TRBD1 (6 bases). Germline V CDR1 and CDR2: WNHNN, SYGVQD (reference sequence). The CDR3 has 14 amino acids. V lost 6 bases, J lost 2 bases, and 14 bases lay in between. CDR3 bases: TGCGCCAGCAGAGGGGACACCCTTCCCTACGAGCAGTACTTC. It encodes CASRGDTLPYEQYF.

In this sample, this clonotype turned up many times. CDR3 nucleotides: TGTGCCAGCAGCCCGGGACTAGCGGGAGACGAGCAGTACTTC. Its protein is CASSPGLAGDEQYF. The J gene is TRBJ2-7, the V gene TRBV2; 14 positions match TRBD2. Germline lookup yields CDR1 SNHLY and CDR2 FYNNEI. Trimming removed 6 bases from V and 5 bases from J; junction bases left unmatched: 3. CDR3 length: 14 residues.

CDR3 in DNA: TGTGCCAGTGGAGCGGGCCTCGCCTACGAGCAGTACTTC. Its translation is CASGAGLAYEQYF. The J gene is TRBJ2-7, the V gene TRBV19; perhaps TRBD2 as D (6 bases). The CDR3 runs to 13 residues. V was cut by 8 bases and J by 2 bases, with 13 bases left in between. Germline lookup yields CDR1 LNHDA and CDR2 SQIVND (reference sequence).

This chain connects TRBV20-1 to TRBJ2-7, with TRBD2 identical over 9 bases. Unmatched junction bases numbered 8, after V lost 2 bases and J lost 0 bases. This CDR3 comprises 16 residues. Germline CDR1 is DFQATT and CDR2 is SNEGSKA (reference sequence). The DNA for the CDR3 is TGCAGTGCTAGACCATTAGCGGGGGCTAGCTCCTACGAGCAGTACTTC. It translates to CSARPLAGASSYEQYF.

The chain has TRBV3-1 and TRBJ1-6, with a tentative D call TRBD1 (5 bases). CDR3 length: 14 amino acids. The V gene lost 4 bases and the J gene lost 9 bases, with 13 bases spanning the gap. Germline loops: CDR1 LGHDT, CDR2 YNNKEL (reference sequence). CDR3 region: CASSPRDRISPLHF. The DNA for the CDR3 is TGTGCCAGCAGCCCACGGGACCGAATTTCACCCCTCCACTTT.

This clonotype was recorded at least ten times. The J gene is TRBJ1-2, the V gene TRBV6-1; no definite D call. From germline, CDR1 is MNHNS and CDR2 SASEGT. V lost 7 bases, J lost 3 bases, and 24 bases lay in between. The CDR3 loop spans 17 amino acids. CDR3 residues: CASTGRGSTPPYYGYTF. The CDR3 region has the DNA TGTGCCAGCACCGGGAGAGGGTCCACTCCCCCTTACTATGGCTACACCTTC.

This clonotype was seen repeatedly, ten times or more. The gene calls are TRBV20-1 and TRBJ1-1, with TRBD1 identical over 7 bases. V trimming: 4 bases; J trimming: 9 bases; junction bases outside the gene matches: 5. Germline CDR1 and CDR2: DFQATT and SNEGSKA (reference sequence). The CDR3 totals 11 residues. Here the CDR3 reads CSATDRRKAFF. In DNA, the CDR3 is TGCAGTGCTACGGACAGGAGGAAAGCTTTCTTT.

This clonotype was counted between two and nine times. The chain couples TRBV20-1 to TRBJ2-1, with TRBD2 matching 7 bases. V lost 7 bases, J lost 7 bases, and 10 bases stayed unmatched. Germline V gives CDR1 DFQATT, CDR2 SNEGSKA (reference sequence). CDR3 length equals 13 residues. The CDR3 sequence is CSGWWEGRNEQFF. The CDR3 DNA reads TGCAGTGGGTGGTGGGAGGGCCGTAATGAGCAGTTCTTC.

In regard to this clonotype: The DNA is omitted, as the CDR3 cannot be located on it reliably, and the CDR3 follows TCRdb's listing. The chain recombines TRBV20-1 with TRBJ1-1; TRBD1 reflects the table's D call only, with no check against the DNA. Including both end residues, the CDR3 is 17 amino acids long. Germline V lookup: CDR1 DFQATT, CDR2 SNEGSKA (reference sequence). CDR3 sequence: CSARTGETQYFGPEAFF.

The V call is TRBV19, the J call TRBJ2-7, with D perhaps being TRBD1 or TRBD2 (6 bases each). Germline V gene data show CDR1 as LNHDA and CDR2 as SQIVND (reference sequence). This CDR3 spans 15 amino acids. V shed 5 bases and J shed 3 bases, with 17 bases lying between them. The CDR3 sequence is CASSVQGGGGYEQYF. CDR3 sequence (DNA): TGTGCCAGTAGTGTACAGGGAGGAGGGGGCTACGAGCAGTACTTC.

This clonotype was detected many times. The chain links TRBV20-1 to TRBJ2-3; 13 positions agree with TRBD2. The germline gives CDR1 DFQATT, CDR2 SNEGSKA (reference sequence). The CDR3 is 15 amino acids. Trimming removed 6 bases from V and 3 bases from J; junction bases left unmatched: 6. Here the CDR3 DNA reads TGCAGTGCCTCCTTGACTAGCGGGAGGACAGATACGCAGTATTTT. As protein: CSASLTSGRTDTQYF.